The 28 T cell receptor beta chains presented below share a single source sample, sequenced in a study of T cell responses to AZD1222 COVID-19 vaccine. This table comes from immunoSEQ multiplex PCR, and its TCRdb copy is limited to in-frame clones, with some not included. The sample has approximately 130,000 clones; 90% are singletons. This specimen was peripheral blood, taken on day 0 of AZD1222 vaccination. These receptor sequences come from an adult in good health.

For the CDR3, the DNA is TGTGCCACCAGTCCGACAGGGGAGGCGGAGACCCAGTACTTC. Residues: CATSPTGEAETQYF. This chain uses TRBV24-1 with TRBJ2-5; 8 positions match TRBD1. V was clipped by 6 bases and J by 5 bases; unmatched bases: 7. The CDR3 is 14 residues long. From germline, CDR1 is KGHDR and CDR2 SFDVKD.

This rearrangement joins TRBV18 to TRBJ2-7; either TRBD1 or TRBD2 may supply D (5 bases each). Germline assignment: CDR1 KGHSH and CDR2 LQKENI. This CDR3 is 15 amino acids long. Trimming stripped 2 bases from V and 4 bases from J, with 15 bases between. CDR3 nucleotides: TGTGCCAGCTCACCAAGGGGACCACTATTATACGAGCAGTACTTC. Amino acids: CASSPRGPLLYEQYF.

V and J are TRBV28 and TRBJ2-7, with D possibly being TRBD1 (5 bases). Germline V gene sequence: CDR1 MDHEN, CDR2 SYDVKM. The CDR3 runs 13 residues. V lost 7 bases and J lost 0, with 10 bases in between. The CDR3 sequence is CASTAGSSYEQYF. CDR3 sequence (DNA): TGTGCCAGCACCGCAGGGTCCTCCTACGAGCAGTACTTC.

The genes are TRBV6-5 and TRBJ1-3, with D possibly matching TRBD1 (6 bases). The CDR3 has 15 residues. The germline V and J ends were trimmed by 7 bases and 0 bases, with 13 bases remaining between them. Germline values: CDR1 MNHEY, CDR2 SVGAGI. Here the CDR3 DNA reads TGTGCCAGCAAACGACAGGCCTTCTCTGGAAACACCATATATTTT. This sequence encodes CASKRQAFSGNTIYF.

The rearrangement uses TRBV6-5 and TRBJ1-2; tentatively, D is TRBD1 (5 bases). V was cut by 7 bases and J by 7 bases, with 10 bases left in between. The V gene's germline CDR1 is MNHEY and CDR2 SVGAGI. The CDR3 contains 11 residues. The CDR3 coding sequence is TGTGCCAGCATGGGGGGGGGTGGCTACACCTTC. It codes for CASMGGGGYTF.

This clone is a singleton in its sample. The chain employs TRBV24-1 and TRBJ2-1; D is ambiguous. The V end was cut by 5 bases, the J end by 5 bases, with 6 bases between. CDR3 length equals 12 residues. Germline V gives CDR1 KGHDR, CDR2 SFDVKD. CDR3 in DNA: TGTGCCACCAGTGCCGGTAACAATGAGCAGTTCTTC. Protein product: CATSAGNNEQFF.

V and J are TRBV19 and TRBJ1-4; perhaps TRBD1 as D (5 bases). Trimming took off 4 bases at V and 3 bases at J, with 9 bases between the two ends. The CDR3 is made up of 14 amino acids. Germline V gene lookup returns CDR1 LNHDA and CDR2 SQIVND (reference sequence). The chain's CDR3 is CASSRQWANEKLFF. CDR3 DNA sequence: TGTGCCAGTAGTAGACAGTGGGCTAATGAAAAACTGTTTTTT.

The V call is TRBV19, the J call TRBJ1-1, with a tentative D call TRBD1 (6 bases). The CDR3 is made up of 13 amino acids. Germline V gene lookup returns CDR1 LNHDA and CDR2 SQIVND (reference sequence). V lost 3 bases to trimming and J lost 5 bases, with 10 bases between them. This CDR3 reads CASSIQGITEAFF. CDR3 DNA sequence: TGTGCCAGTAGTATCCAGGGGATAACTGAAGCTTTCTTT.

The gene calls are TRBV7-2 and TRBJ1-5; possible D gene TRBD1, 5 bases. The ends were cut back, 2 bases at V and 2 bases at J, with 19 bases in the middle. Germline assignment: CDR1 SGHTA and CDR2 FQGNSA. The CDR3 is 18 residues long. This CDR3 is CASSLYPPGGTGNQPQHF. DNA of the CDR3: TGTGCCAGCAGCTTATACCCGCCGGGGGGTACTGGCAATCAGCCCCAGCATTTT.

The DNA of the CDR3 is TGTGCCAGCAGTGATAGGGCAGAGCAGTACTTC. Protein product: CASSDRAEQYF. The chain employs TRBV2 and TRBJ2-7; no clear D. CDR3 size: 11 residues. V lost 3 bases, J lost 7 bases, and 7 bases lay in between. In germline, CDR1 is SNHLY, CDR2 FYNNEI.

This chain uses TRBV29-1 with TRBJ2-3, with 10 nucleotides matching TRBD1. Germline V gene data show CDR1 as SQVTM and CDR2 as ANQGSEA. The CDR3 has 17 amino acids. With 7 bases clipped from V and 1 base from J, the junction kept 14 bases outside the gene matches. The CDR3: CSAVPGQGTLGTDTQYF. DNA for the CDR3: TGCAGCGCGGTTCCGGGACAGGGGACTTTAGGCACAGATACGCAGTATTTT.

CDR3 sequence (DNA): TGTGCCAGCAGCTCGGGACTAGCGGGAACCTACGAGCAGTACTTC. This translates into CASSSGLAGTYEQYF. The chain couples TRBV5-4 to TRBJ2-7; 13 nucleotides align to TRBD2. This CDR3 is 15 amino acids long. Looked up from germline, CDR1 is SGHNT and CDR2 is YYREEE (reference sequence). The V and J ends lost 3 bases and 2 bases, in that order; junction bases with no gene match: 2. Using reference TRBV5-4 and TRBJ2-7 for the parts outside the CDR3, the full variable domain is ETGVTQSPTHLIKTRGQQVTLRCSSQSGHNTVSWYQQALGQGPQFIFQYYREEENGRGNFPPRFSGLQFPNYSSELNVNALELDDSALYLCASSSGLAGTYEQYFGPGTRLTVT.

The chain combines TRBV4-1 with TRBJ2-4; tentative D call: TRBD2 (5 bases). The CDR3 covers 15 residues. Deletions cut 1 base from V and 4 bases from J, with 11 bases between. The V gene's germline CDR1 is MGHRA and CDR2 YSYEKL. The CDR3 here is CASSQGREGKNIQYF. The CDR3 DNA follows: TGCGCCAGCAGCCAAGGCCGGGAAGGAAAAAACATTCAGTACTTC.

The table lists this clone with a few counts. The chain combines TRBV19 with TRBJ2-7, with 11 nucleotides matching TRBD1. The trim removed 3 bases at V and 0 bases at J, leaving 7 bases unmatched. CDR1 and CDR2 from the germline V gene are LNHDA and SQIVND (reference sequence). CDR3 size: 17 residues. The CDR3 loop reads CASSIHPGTGGSYEQYF. The CDR3 DNA reads TGTGCCAGTAGTATCCATCCCGGGACAGGGGGCTCCTACGAGCAGTACTTC.

The chain links TRBV24-1 to TRBJ2-3, with D possibly TRBD1 on 5 matching bases. Germline CDR1 reads KGHDR; CDR2 reads SFDVKD. Trimming removed 3 bases at V and 2 bases at J, with 11 bases between. This CDR3 has 15 residues. The CDR3 DNA follows: TGTGCCACCAGTGATATGGGGCCCGACACAGATACGCAGTATTTT. This translates into CATSDMGPDTDTQYF.

The rearrangement joins TRBV4-2 to TRBJ1-5; perhaps TRBD1 as D (5 bases). Between the trimmed V and J ends, which lost 0 bases and 2 bases, there was a span of 17 bases. This CDR3 spans 18 amino acids. Germline lookup yields CDR1 LGHNA and CDR2 YNFKEQ. CDR3: CASSQDPVGAGGNQPQHF. Here the CDR3 DNA reads TGTGCCAGCAGCCAAGATCCTGTTGGTGCGGGGGGCAATCAGCCCCAGCATTTT.

This clone was observed once. V usage is TRBV5-5 and J usage is TRBJ2-1, with D perhaps matching TRBD2 (5 bases). Trimming removed 3 bases at V and 14 bases at J, with 15 bases between. The CDR3 runs 12 residues. CDR1 SGHKS and CDR2 YYEKEE come from the germline V gene (reference sequence). CDR3 region: CASSSWAASKFF. CDR3 nucleotide sequence: TGTGCCAGCAGCTCCTGGGCGGCTAGCAAGTTCTTC.

The gene calls are TRBV29-1 and TRBJ1-1; weak D call: TRBD1 (5 bases). This CDR3 contains 12 residues. Trimming removed 4 bases from V and 3 bases from J, with 9 bases in between. Looked up from germline, CDR1 is SQVTM and CDR2 is ANQGSEA. The CDR3, as DNA: TGCAGCGTTGCGGCGGGGGACACTGAAGCTTTCTTT. Its translation: CSVAAGDTEAFF.

This sequence joins TRBV5-6 and TRBJ1-1; D gene unclear. Germline CDR1 SGHDT, CDR2 YYEEEE. The ends were cut back, 2 bases at V and 3 bases at J, with 8 bases in the middle. There are 13 residues in the CDR3. The CDR3 here is CASSLGSHTEAFF. The CDR3 nucleotides are TGTGCCAGCAGCTTAGGCAGTCACACTGAAGCTTTCTTT.

The V call is TRBV3-1 (or the pseudogene TRBV3-2), the J call TRBJ2-1; 10 bases agree with TRBD2. The V gene's germline CDR1 is LGHDT and CDR2 YNNKEL (reference sequence). This CDR3 is 16 amino acids long. V lost 1 base to trimming and J lost 4 bases; unmatched junction nucleotides: 4. DNA for the CDR3: TGTGCCAGCAGCCAAGGAGCGGGAGGGTTATACAATGAGCAGTTCTTC. Translation: CASSQGAGGLYNEQFF.

This clone came up once. This chain uses TRBV2 with TRBJ2-7, with a weak D call TRBD2 (5 bases). The CDR3 is 13 residues long. Germline values: CDR1 SNHLY, CDR2 FYNNEI. The V end was cut by 6 bases, the J end by 9 bases, with 18 bases between. CDR3 residues: CASRGDGPPGQYF. CDR3 nucleotide sequence: TGTGCCAGCAGGGGAGATGGACCGCCGGGGCAGTACTTC. Supplemented by reference TRBV2 and TRBJ2-7, the full variable domain reads EPEVTQTPSHQVTQMGQEVILRCVPISNHLYFYWYRQILGQKVEFLVSFYNNEISEKSEIFDDQFSVERPDGSNFTLKIRSTKLEDSAMYFCASRGDGPPGQYFGPGTRLTVT.

The rearrangement joins TRBV15 to TRBJ2-7; D gene uncertain. From germline, CDR1 is LNHNV and CDR2 YYDKDF (reference sequence). This CDR3 is 15 amino acids long. Trimming left V 1 base short and J 6 bases short, with 16 bases between. CDR3 loop: CATSRGGSLRGEQYF. In DNA, the CDR3 is TGTGCCACCAGCAGAGGGGGTAGTCTGCGAGGCGAGCAGTACTTC. Full variable domain (outside the CDR3, taken from reference TRBV15 and TRBJ2-7): DAMVIQNPRYQVTQFGKPVTLSCSQTLNHNVMYWYQQKSSQAPKLLFHYYDKDFNNEADTPDNFQSRRPNTSFCFLDIRSPGLGDTAMYLCATSRGGSLRGEQYFGPGTRLTVT.

The chain recombines TRBV3-1 (or the pseudogene TRBV3-2) with TRBJ2-3; 12 bases are shared with TRBD2. With V trimmed by 2 bases and J by 3 bases, 3 bases remained unmatched. The germline V gene has CDR1 LGHDT and CDR2 YNNKEL (reference sequence). This CDR3 has 16 residues. CDR3 amino acids: CASSQPGTSGTDTQYF. Here the CDR3 DNA reads TGTGCCAGCAGCCAACCCGGGACTAGCGGGACAGATACGCAGTATTTT.

This clone showed up just once. This chain uses TRBV5-6 with TRBJ1-5; weak D call: TRBD1 (5 bases). Looked up from germline, CDR1 is SGHDT and CDR2 is YYEEEE. This CDR3 has 16 amino acids. V was pared by 0 bases and J by 0 bases, with 10 bases between. This CDR3 is CASSLAGTYSNQPQHF. In DNA, the CDR3 is TGTGCCAGCAGCTTGGCGGGGACTTATAGCAATCAGCCCCAGCATTTT. The complete variable domain, with remaining parts taken from reference TRBV5-6 and TRBJ1-5, reads DAGVTQSPTHLIKTRGQQVTLRCSPKSGHDTVSWYQQALGQGPQFIFQYYEEEERQRGNFPDRFSGHQFPNYSSELNVNALLLGDSALYLCASSLAGTYSNQPQHFGDGTRLSIL.

This clone was found once. The chain uses TRBV7-9 and TRBJ2-5; D remains unclear. V lost 2 bases and J lost 5, with 18 bases in between. This CDR3 is 16 amino acids long. Germline values: CDR1 SEHNR, CDR2 FQNEAQ (reference sequence). The CDR3 DNA reads TGTGCCAGCAGCTTAAATTTGCTCTCGGCGAGGGAGACCCAGTACTTC. This translates into CASSLNLLSARETQYF.

The chain uses TRBV28 and TRBJ1-4, with D unresolved. CDR1 is MDHEN, CDR2 SYDVKM, per germline. The CDR3 consists of 12 residues. The germline V and J ends were trimmed by 6 bases and 6 bases, with 8 bases remaining between them. The CDR3 sequence: CASSREHEKLFF. CDR3 nucleotide sequence: TGTGCCAGCAGCCGGGAACATGAAAAACTGTTTTTT.

The genes are TRBV2 and TRBJ2-3, with D tentatively TRBD2 (7 bases). This CDR3 has 15 amino acids. Trimming stripped 6 bases from V and 3 bases from J, with 16 bases between. From germline, CDR1 is SNHLY and CDR2 FYNNEI. CDR3 bases: TGTGCCAGCAGCGGACTACAGGGAGGGACAGATACGCAGTATTTT. Its translation is CASSGLQGGTDTQYF.

The rearrangement joins TRBV7-6 to TRBJ2-5; 7 nucleotides agree with TRBD2. CDR3 length: 15 residues. Germline V gene lookup returns CDR1 SGHVS and CDR2 FNYEAQ. After removal of 5 bases from V and 0 bases from J, the junction contained 6 bases not matched to a gene. CDR3 protein: CASSRKAGYQETQYF. CDR3 in DNA: TGTGCCAGCAGCAGGAAAGCGGGATACCAAGAGACCCAGTACTTC.